This T cell receptor beta chain came from a study of T cell responses to AZD1222 COVID-19 vaccine. This clone was seen a single time. Data came from immunoSEQ multiplex PCR; TCRdb stores just in-frame clones and leaves some out. The sample shows about 80,000 clones, 87% of them seen only once. The material sequenced was peripheral blood, taken on day 0 of AZD1222 vaccination. The TCR comes from an adult in good health.

CDR3 sequence: CASSEGLAGSNEQFF. The CDR3 region has the DNA TGTGCCAGCAGTGAGGGGCTAGCGGGATCCAATGAGCAGTTCTTC. The chain couples TRBV2 to TRBJ2-1; 9 positions agree with TRBD2. The junction had 6 bases not matched to a gene; V was cut back by 3 bases and J by 6 bases. The germline CDR1 and CDR2 sequences are SNHLY and FYNNEI. The CDR3 spans 15 residues. Full variable domain (remainder filled in from reference TRBV2 and TRBJ2-1): EPEVTQTPSHQVTQMGQEVILRCVPISNHLYFYWYRQILGQKVEFLVSFYNNEISEKSEIFDDQFSVERPDGSNFTLKIRSTKLEDSAMYFCASSEGLAGSNEQFFGPGTRLTVL.